This T cell receptor beta chain emerged from a study of graft-versus-host responses after intestinal transplantation. About the research overall: Isolated intestinal, liver-intestinal, or multivisceral transplants had been given to the recipients. Points from the study as a whole: Some GvH clones were seen earlier in gut or blood, suggesting intestinal origin. With peak circulating GvH clone levels came an association with early post-transplant HvG declines.

In regard to this clone: The antigen remains undetermined.

V shed 0 bases and J shed 5 bases, with 17 bases lying between them. The germline CDR1 and CDR2 sequences are SQVTM and ANQGSEA. This CDR3 spans 15 amino acids. The data were produced by immunoSEQ multiplex PCR, yet TCRdb's version contains in-frame clones alone and is incomplete. The sample lists about 100,000 clones; around nine tenths were seen once. The clonotype comes from a human patient who received an intestinal transplant, so some T cells may come from the graft donor. The material sequenced was PBMCs, taken 450 to 480 days after intestinal transplant. The V gene is TRBV29-1, the J gene TRBJ2-7; weak D call: TRBD2 (5 bases). CDR3 loop: CSVEDESGLDHEQYF. The CDR3, as DNA: TGCAGCGTTGAAGACGAATCCGGACTCGACCACGAGCAGTACTTC.